What follows are 18 T cell receptor beta chains derived from one specimen sequenced in a study of blood T cell repertoires in COVID-19. The method was immunoSEQ multiplex PCR; TCRdb's version includes in-frame clones alone and lacks a portion of them. The table lists about 190,000 clones, around four fifths of them singletons, with roughly a fifth in the top ten. The sample comprised peripheral blood. The receptors were gathered from a human donor in a cohort sampled during active COVID-19.

This clone was seen just once. V usage is TRBV5-1 and J usage is TRBJ1-2; D is uncertain. The CDR3 extends over 15 amino acids. V lost 0 bases and J 1 base, leaving 10 bases between the germline ends. CDR1 is SGHRS, CDR2 YFSETQ, per germline. CDR3 in amino acids: CASSLEVTGNYGYTF. CDR3 nucleotides: TGCGCCAGCAGCTTGGAAGTCACGGGTAACTATGGCTACACCTTC.

The V gene is TRBV18, the J gene TRBJ2-5; 7 bases line up with TRBD2. After removal of 2 bases from V and 4 bases from J, the junction contained 4 bases not matched to a gene. The CDR3 spans 14 residues. The germline CDR1 and CDR2 sequences are KGHSH and LQKENI. The CDR3 protein is CASSPVSSGETQYF. The CDR3 DNA reads as TGTGCCAGCTCACCAGTGTCTAGCGGAGAGACCCAGTACTTC.

The rearrangement uses TRBV18 and TRBJ2-1; TRBD2 matches 10 bases. V shed 1 base, J shed 3 bases, and the junction held 3 bases outside the gene matches. CDR1 and CDR2 from the germline V gene are KGHSH and LQKENI. The CDR3 consists of 16 residues. CDR3 nucleotide sequence: TGTGCCAGCTCACCACGAAGCGGGAGGGGCTACAATGAGCAGTTCTTC. Translation: CASSPRSGRGYNEQFF. The full variable domain, its missing parts supplied by reference TRBV18 and TRBJ2-1, is NAGVMQNPRHLVRRRGQEARLRCSPMKGHSHVYWYRQLPEEGLKFMVYLQKENIIDESGMPKERFSAEFPKEGPSILRIQQVVRGDSAAYFCASSPRSGRGYNEQFFGPGTRLTVL.

The chain links TRBV6-6 to TRBJ2-5, with 7 bases aligning to TRBD1. The CDR3 covers 20 residues. Unmatched junction bases numbered 28, after V lost 5 bases and J lost 7 bases. Germline CDR1 and CDR2: MNHNY and SVGAGI (reference sequence). This CDR3 reads CASSPRLFSLQGVEAGTQYF. DNA of the CDR3: TGTGCCAGCAGTCCCCGCCTATTCTCATTGCAGGGGGTAGAGGCGGGGACCCAGTACTTC.

V usage is TRBV6-6 and J usage is TRBJ2-3; 9 bases line up with TRBD2. Germline V gene lookup returns CDR1 MNHNY and CDR2 SVGAGI (reference sequence). Trimming at V came to 7 bases and at J to 4 bases, leaving 6 bases not matched to a gene. This CDR3 has 14 amino acids. CDR3 in DNA: TGTGCCAGCACTATGGGACTAGCAGCAGATACGCAGTATTTT. Amino acid sequence: CASTMGLAADTQYF.

The chain has TRBV20-1 and TRBJ1-4; 8 positions match TRBD1. The CDR3 is 14 residues long. J lost 12 bases, V lost 3 bases, and 12 bases had no gene match. The germline CDR1 and CDR2 sequences are DFQATT and SNEGSKA (reference sequence). CDR3 sequence: CSASLSGGGWELFF. CDR3 sequence (DNA): TGCAGTGCTAGTCTTTCAGGGGGCGGCTGGGAACTGTTTTTT.

This chain connects TRBV29-1 to TRBJ2-7; 8 bases are shared with TRBD2. CDR1 is SQVTM and CDR2 is ANQGSEA in the germline V gene. The CDR3 runs 13 residues. The junction had 9 bases not matched to a gene; V was cut back by 7 bases and J by 4 bases. CDR3 DNA sequence: TGCAGCGCTAGGACTAGCAGTAAGTACGAGCAGTACTTC. Amino acids: CSARTSSKYEQYF.

The J gene is TRBJ2-5, the V gene TRBV12-3 or TRBV12-4; 7 bases agree with TRBD2. V was clipped by 6 bases and J by 5 bases; unmatched bases: 3. CDR3 length equals 12 residues. CDR3 protein: CASSQTSETQYF. Here the CDR3 DNA reads TGTGCCAGCAGCCAGACTAGCGAGACCCAGTACTTC.

The genes are TRBV10-2 and TRBJ2-2, with a tentative D call TRBD1 (5 bases). Germline V gene sequence: CDR1 WSHSY, CDR2 SAAADI. This CDR3 has 14 residues. V lost 2 bases and J 3 bases, leaving 7 bases between the germline ends. The CDR3 DNA is TGCGCCAGCAGTGAGAGGGGATACACCGGGGAGCTGTTTTTT. This codes for CASSERGYTGELFF.

J is TRBJ1-4 and V is TRBV7-9, with TRBD1 matching over 8 bases. The CDR3 totals 13 residues. The V and J ends lost 8 bases and 9 bases, in that order; junction bases with no gene match: 8. Germline loops: CDR1 SEHNR, CDR2 FQNEAQ (reference sequence). In DNA form, the CDR3 reads TGTGCCAGCGGAGTGACAGGGGAGCAAAAACTGTTTTTT. Its translation is CASGVTGEQKLFF.

The DNA for the CDR3 is TGTGCCAGCAGCTCGAGAGATCATCAGCCCCAGCATTTT. Translated, it gives CASSSRDHQPQHF. The rearrangement links TRBV7-3 to TRBJ1-5; no definite D call. CDR3 length: 13 amino acids. The germline gives CDR1 SGHTA, CDR2 FQGTGA. The V gene lost 4 bases and the J gene lost 5 bases, with 9 bases spanning the gap.

This rearrangement joins TRBV5-1 to TRBJ2-7; 7 bases match TRBD2. V gave up 0 bases and J gave up 2 bases; unmatched junction bases: 5. The CDR3 sequence is 15 residues long. Germline V gene lookup returns CDR1 SGHRS and CDR2 YFSETQ. This CDR3 is CASSLAGGKTYEQYF. CDR3 bases: TGCGCCAGCAGCTTGGCCGGGGGGAAAACCTACGAGCAGTACTTC.

The chain links TRBV5-4 to TRBJ1-3; a possible D gene is TRBD1 (5 bases). The CDR3 consists of 13 residues. Trimming removed 3 bases at V and 8 bases at J, with 12 bases between. Germline V gives CDR1 SGHNT, CDR2 YYREEE (reference sequence). As DNA, the CDR3 is TGTGCCAGCAGCTGGAGGGGCGTCGACACCATATATTTT. Its translation is CASSWRGVDTIYF.

This chain uses TRBV25-1 with TRBJ1-1; D possibly corresponds to TRBD1 (5 bases). Trimming pared 4 bases from V and 5 bases from J, leaving 14 bases between. The length of the CDR3 is 14 residues. The germline CDR1 and CDR2 sequences are MGHDK and SYGVNS. The CDR3 region is CASSVVGGKTEAFF. Here the CDR3 DNA reads TGTGCCAGCAGTGTAGTGGGGGGAAAGACTGAAGCTTTCTTT.

The V call is TRBV19, the J call TRBJ1-5; 7 bases agree with TRBD1. CDR1 and CDR2 from the germline V gene are LNHDA and SQIVND (reference sequence). The junction had 9 bases not matched to a gene; V was cut back by 10 bases and J by 6 bases. This CDR3 has 13 residues. The DNA of the CDR3 is TGTGCCACATTGGGACAGCGTAGTCAGCCCCAGCATTTT. This translates into CATLGQRSQPQHF. The full variable domain, its missing parts supplied by reference TRBV19 and TRBJ1-5, is DGGITQSPKYLFRKEGQNVTLSCEQNLNHDAMYWYRQDPGQGLRLIYYSQIVNDFQKGDIAEGYSVSREKKESFPLTVTSAQKNPTAFYLCATLGQRSQPQHFGDGTRLSIL.

This chain links TRBV6-1 with TRBJ2-5; 12 bases fit TRBD2. With V trimmed by 2 bases and J by 5 bases, 6 bases remained unmatched. The CDR3 is 16 residues long. Germline CDR1 reads MNHNS; CDR2 reads SASEGT. The CDR3, as DNA: TGTGCCAGCAGTGAATTGACCGGACTAGCGGGGGAGACCCAGTACTTC. Its protein product is CASSELTGLAGETQYF.

The rearrangement links TRBV21-1 to TRBJ2-5; the table's D call of TRBD2 was not tested on the DNA. TRBV21-1 counts as a pseudogene. This CDR3 has 17 residues. CDR3 nucleotides: TGTGCCAGCAGCAAAGTCCGGGGGGGTAGCGGGGTGAGGTCCCAGTACTTC. It encodes CASSKVRGGSGVRSQYF.

The chain employs TRBV24-1 and TRBJ2-2; TRBD1 matches at 7 bases. Germline V gene data show CDR1 as KGHDR and CDR2 as SFDVKD. With V trimmed by 4 bases and J by 7 bases, 8 bases remained unmatched. CDR3 length: 15 amino acids. The CDR3 sequence: CATSDPRQGDGELFF. As DNA, the CDR3 is TGTGCCACCAGTGACCCTCGACAGGGCGACGGGGAGCTGTTTTTT.